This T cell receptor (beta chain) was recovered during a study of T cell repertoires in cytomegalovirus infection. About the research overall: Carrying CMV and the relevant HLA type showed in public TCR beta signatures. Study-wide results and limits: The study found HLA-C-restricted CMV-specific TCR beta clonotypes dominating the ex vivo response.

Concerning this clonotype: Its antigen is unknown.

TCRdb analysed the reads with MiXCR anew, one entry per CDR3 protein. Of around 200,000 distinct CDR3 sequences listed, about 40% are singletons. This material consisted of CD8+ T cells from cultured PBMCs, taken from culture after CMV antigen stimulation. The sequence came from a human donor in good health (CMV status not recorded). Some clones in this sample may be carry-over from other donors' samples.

CDR3 residues: CASSVEGGGYNEQFF. The CDR3 DNA sequence: TGTGCCAGCAGCGTAGAAGGGGGCGGCTACAATGAGCAGTTCTTC. The V and J genes are TRBV9 and TRBJ2-1; 7 bases fit TRBD1. Germline V lookup: CDR1 SGDLS, CDR2 YYNGEE. V trimming: 0 bases; J trimming: 3 bases; junction bases outside the gene matches: 3. The CDR3 totals 15 residues.